The 10 T cell receptor beta chains reported below all come from one sample, sequenced in a study of blood T cell repertoires in COVID-19. Libraries were prepared by immunoSEQ multiplex PCR; TCRdb keeps only in-frame clonotypes and omits some of them. The sample has roughly 430,000 clones, roughly 87% seen once; the top ten hold around 2%. Sample: PBMCs or T cells enriched from blood (not recorded which). These TCRs come from a middle-aged woman with acute COVID-19.

The V gene is TRBV29-1, the J gene TRBJ1-1, with D hard to call. The CDR3 sequence is 11 residues long. Looked up from germline, CDR1 is SQVTM and CDR2 is ANQGSEA. V was pared by 4 bases and J by 6 bases, with 9 bases between. This CDR3 reads CSVGGMAEAFF. The CDR3 nucleotides are TGCAGCGTTGGCGGGATGGCTGAAGCTTTCTTT.

The V and J genes are TRBV30 and TRBJ1-4; 9 bases align to TRBD1. With 2 bases clipped from V and 4 bases from J, the junction kept 5 bases outside the gene matches. The length of the CDR3 is 15 residues. CDR1 is GTSNPN and CDR2 is SVGIG in the germline V gene (reference sequence). Written as DNA, the CDR3 is TGTGCCTGGAGTTCCTCGGACAGGGGTAATGAAAAACTGTTTTTT. Translated: CAWSSSDRGNEKLFF.

The chain employs TRBV5-5 and TRBJ2-1; 8 nucleotides align to TRBD1. The CDR3 spans 12 residues. Germline V CDR1 and CDR2: SGHKS, YYEKEE (reference sequence). After removal of 0 bases from V and 12 bases from J, the junction contained 2 bases not matched to a gene. CDR3 bases: TGTGCCAGCAGCTTGGCTACAGGGGGGCAGTTCTTC. Amino acid sequence: CASSLATGGQFF. Full variable domain (rest looked up from reference TRBV5-5 and TRBJ2-1): DAGVTQSPTHLIKTRGQQVTLRCSPISGHKSVSWYQQVLGQGPQFIFQYYEKEERGRGNFPDRFSARQFPNYSSELNVNALLLGDSALYLCASSLATGGQFFGPGTRLTVL.

The chain carries TRBV20-1 and TRBJ2-7, with a possible D match to TRBD2 (7 bases). Trimming took 3 bases from V and 6 from J, leaving 12 bases between them. Germline V CDR1 and CDR2: DFQATT, SNEGSKA (reference sequence). The CDR3 covers 12 residues. The CDR3 here is CSASIGGAEQYF. In nucleotides, the CDR3 is TGCAGTGCTAGTATTGGGGGGGCCGAGCAGTACTTC.

The chain has TRBV5-1 and TRBJ1-2; possible D gene TRBD1, 5 bases. Germline V CDR1 and CDR2: SGHRS, YFSETQ. CDR3 size: 16 residues. Trimming left V 0 bases short and J 7 bases short, with 19 bases between. Written as DNA, the CDR3 is TGCGCCAGCAGCTTGGATCCAGGGTCGGAGGGACTTGGCTACACCTTC. Residues: CASSLDPGSEGLGYTF.

A few counts support this clone. The chain links TRBV12-5 to TRBJ2-3, with a weak D call TRBD2 (5 bases). The CDR3 contains 15 residues. Germline CDR1 and CDR2: LGHNT and FRNRAP. Trimming removed 4 bases at V and 2 bases at J, with 13 bases between. CDR3 in DNA: TGTGCTAGTGGTTCTACCTCGGGGTTCACAGATACGCAGTATTTT. This encodes CASGSTSGFTDTQYF.

The J gene is TRBJ2-3, the V gene TRBV19; possible D gene TRBD2, 6 bases. The CDR3 spans 14 residues. Germline assignment: CDR1 LNHDA and CDR2 SQIVND (reference sequence). V lost 1 base to trimming and J lost 2 bases, with 7 bases between them. CDR3 residues: CASSIAGVTDTQYF. CDR3 in DNA: TGTGCCAGTAGTATAGCGGGGGTCACAGATACGCAGTATTTT.

This clone was detected only once. The gene calls are TRBV5-1 and TRBJ2-7; 11 nucleotides align to TRBD2. The CDR3 loop spans 15 amino acids. V trimming: 0 bases; J trimming: 6 bases; junction bases outside the gene matches: 5. Germline V lookup: CDR1 SGHRS, CDR2 YFSETQ. This CDR3 reads CASSLEASGGSEQYF. CDR3 bases: TGCGCCAGCAGCTTGGAAGCTAGCGGGGGGAGCGAGCAGTACTTC. The full variable domain, rest sourced from reference TRBV5-1 and TRBJ2-7, is KAGVTQTPRYLIKTRGQQVTLSCSPISGHRSVSWYQQTPGQGLQFLFEYFSETQRNKGNFPGRFSGRQFSNSRSEMNVSTLELGDSALYLCASSLEASGGSEQYFGPGTRLTVT.

The chain couples TRBV6-5 to TRBJ1-1; 7 bases align to TRBD1. The CDR3 totals 14 residues. Germline V gene data show CDR1 as MNHEY and CDR2 as SVGAGI. The trim removed 2 bases at V and 6 bases at J, leaving 6 bases unmatched. The CDR3 DNA sequence: TGTGCCAGCAGTTACCGGTACAGGGGCCCTGAAGCTTTCTTT. This encodes CASSYRYRGPEAFF.

The chain links TRBV4-1 to TRBJ1-6, with TRBD1 as a possible D gene (6 bases). Trimming removed 3 bases at V and 6 bases at J, with 12 bases between. This CDR3 contains 15 residues. Germline lookup yields CDR1 MGHRA and CDR2 YSYEKL. DNA for the CDR3: TGCGCCAGCAGCCATCCCGACAGGAGTAATTCACCCCTCCACTTT. Protein sequence: CASSHPDRSNSPLHF.